This entry lists 30 T cell receptor beta chains sequenced from one sample in a study of T cells after somatic rescue of genetic block. Clones were sequenced by immunoSEQ multiplex PCR, and TCRdb holds only the in-frame ones, with some missing. The profile covers over 55,000 clones, with about 92% appearing a single time and approximately 3% taken by the ten largest. Sequenced material: peripheral blood mononuclear cells (PBMCs). The receptors here all came from a man aged 35-49 years.

V and J are TRBV7-6 and TRBJ2-7, with D maybe TRBD2 (5 bases). CDR1 SGHVS and CDR2 FNYEAQ come from the germline V gene. CDR3 length equals 14 residues. V was clipped by 0 bases and J by 2 bases, with 8 bases between them. The CDR3 protein is CASSLASGTYEQYF. As DNA, the CDR3 is TGTGCCAGCAGCTTAGCGTCGGGAACCTACGAGCAGTACTTC. Drawing the rest from reference TRBV7-6 and TRBJ2-7, the complete variable domain is GAGVSQSPRYKVTKRGQDVALRCDPISGHVSLYWYRQALGQGPEFLTYFNYEAQQDKSGLPNDRFSAERPEGSISTLTIQRTEQRDSAMYRCASSLASGTYEQYFGPGTRLTVT.

This sequence joins TRBV5-6 and TRBJ1-2, with D possibly TRBD1 on 6 matching bases. Trimming stripped 4 bases from V and 4 bases from J, with 11 bases between. The CDR3 spans 13 residues. Germline V lookup: CDR1 SGHDT, CDR2 YYEEEE. The CDR3, as DNA: TGTGCCAGCAGCCGAGACAGGAGCTATGGCTACACCTTC. Protein sequence: CASSRDRSYGYTF.

The V gene is TRBV13, the J gene TRBJ2-3; 12 bases line up with TRBD2. Germline V gives CDR1 PRHDT, CDR2 FYEKMQ (reference sequence). V shed 5 bases, J shed 3 bases, and the junction held 18 bases outside the gene matches. The CDR3 spans 20 residues. The DNA for the CDR3 is TGTGCCAGCAGCCAATATTTAGGTCCCCTAGCGGGGGGGCCGACAGATACGCAGTATTTT. Translation: CASSQYLGPLAGGPTDTQYF.

This chain uses TRBV11-3 with TRBJ2-5; D is unresolved. This CDR3 region has 15 residues. V lost 1 base and J 2 bases, leaving 11 bases between the germline ends. Germline V CDR1 and CDR2: SGHNT, YENEEA. CDR3: CASSLGTTGQETQYF. The CDR3 region has the DNA TGTGCCAGCAGCTTAGGGACGACTGGTCAAGAGACCCAGTACTTC.

CDR3 residues: CASSLGLAGGYEQYF. As DNA, the CDR3 is TGCGCCAGCAGCTTGGGACTAGCGGGGGGCTACGAGCAGTACTTC. V usage is TRBV5-1 and J usage is TRBJ2-7, with 13 bases lining up with TRBD2. The CDR3 has 15 amino acids. Germline V gene sequence: CDR1 SGHRS, CDR2 YFSETQ. Trimming removed 0 bases from V and 3 bases from J; junction bases left unmatched: 0.

The rearrangement joins TRBV29-1 to TRBJ2-1; 13 bases map to TRBD2. Germline V gene data show CDR1 as SQVTM and CDR2 as ANQGSEA. The CDR3 runs 14 residues. Trimming took 6 bases from V and 5 from J; bases not matched to a gene: 4. The CDR3 loop is CSVNGLAGDNEQFF. CDR3 coding DNA: TGCAGCGTGAATGGACTAGCGGGAGACAATGAGCAGTTCTTC.

This clone appeared a single time. The J gene is TRBJ2-2, the V gene TRBV18; D unclear. Trimming stripped 3 bases from V and 6 bases from J, with 8 bases between. CDR1 KGHSH and CDR2 LQKENI come from the germline V gene. This CDR3 is built from 13 residues. DNA of the CDR3: TGTGCCAGCTCACCTGAGGTCTCCGGGGAGCTGTTTTTT. Translating it yields CASSPEVSGELFF. Supplemented by reference TRBV18 and TRBJ2-2, the full variable domain reads NAGVMQNPRHLVRRRGQEARLRCSPMKGHSHVYWYRQLPEEGLKFMVYLQKENIIDESGMPKERFSAEFPKEGPSILRIQQVVRGDSAAYFCASSPEVSGELFFGEGSRLTVL.

The chain uses TRBV6-5 and TRBJ2-2, with D perhaps matching TRBD2 (6 bases). Germline V gene data show CDR1 as MNHEY and CDR2 as SVGAGI. The CDR3 has 16 amino acids. V lost 2 bases, J lost 0 bases, and 10 bases lay in between. CDR3: CASSYQGLPNTGELFF. Here the CDR3 DNA reads TGTGCCAGCAGTTACCAAGGACTACCGAACACCGGGGAGCTGTTTTTT.

CDR3 in DNA: TGTGCCAGTAGTAACCCCCTCCGGGGGGCCGAGCAGTACTTC. Its protein product is CASSNPLRGAEQYF. The chain recombines TRBV19 with TRBJ2-7; D might be TRBD2 (7 bases). The CDR3 spans 14 residues. V dropped 4 bases and J dropped 6 bases, with 16 bases sitting between them. The germline V gene has CDR1 LNHDA and CDR2 SQIVND (reference sequence). Full variable domain (outside the CDR3, taken from reference TRBV19 and TRBJ2-7): DGGITQSPKYLFRKEGQNVTLSCEQNLNHDAMYWYRQDPGQGLRLIYYSQIVNDFQKGDIAEGYSVSREKKESFPLTVTSAQKNPTAFYLCASSNPLRGAEQYFGPGTRLTVT.

The rearrangement links TRBV6-5 to TRBJ1-3; no clear D gene. The CDR3 totals 16 residues. CDR1 is MNHEY and CDR2 is SVGAGI in the germline V gene. The germline V and J ends were trimmed by 0 bases and 4 bases, with 13 bases remaining between them. Written as DNA, the CDR3 is TGTGCCAGCAGTTACTCGGGAGCCTCCGGAGGAAACACCATATATTTT. Protein product: CASSYSGASGGNTIYF.

The chain couples TRBV7-2 to TRBJ2-7; D is unclear. Germline values: CDR1 SGHTA, CDR2 FQGNSA. The CDR3 is made up of 12 amino acids. The ends were cut back, 2 bases at V and 2 bases at J, with 4 bases in the middle. The CDR3 DNA sequence: TGTGCCAGCAGCTTATTGGCCTACGAGCAGTACTTC. Amino acids: CASSLLAYEQYF.

This chain uses TRBV7-6 with TRBJ1-5; 10 bases are shared with TRBD1. Germline assignment: CDR1 SGHVS and CDR2 FNYEAQ. The CDR3 extends over 15 amino acids. Trimming cost V 6 bases and J 2 bases; bases outside gene matches: 4. The CDR3 bases are TGTGCCAGCAGTCTGACAGGGGGCGGCAATCAGCCCCAGCATTTT. It encodes CASSLTGGGNQPQHF.

The rearrangement uses TRBV27 and TRBJ2-5, with D possibly called TRBD1 or TRBD2 (6 bases each). The V end was cut by 1 base, the J end by 4 bases, with 10 bases between. This CDR3 has 14 amino acids. Germline V gene lookup returns CDR1 MNHEY and CDR2 SMNVEV (reference sequence). As DNA, the CDR3 is TGTGCCAGCAGTTTATTTCGGGGGCTAGAGACCCAGTACTTC. As protein: CASSLFRGLETQYF.

A word on this clone: The junction and the germline gene differ at one end; a read error may be behind it. The same CDR3 can be traced to other DNA sequences in this sample. The genes are TRBV19 and TRBJ2-7, with D possibly TRBD1 on 6 matching bases. CDR3 length equals 14 residues. Germline V gene lookup returns CDR1 LNHDA and CDR2 SQIVND (reference sequence). The CDR3 loop is CASSIVTGFHEQYF. Written as DNA, the CDR3 is TGTGCCAGTAGTATAGTAACAGGGTTCCACGAGCAGTACTTT.

The chain couples TRBV6-5 to TRBJ2-3; D is perhaps TRBD1 (6 bases). The CDR3 sequence is 15 residues long. Trimming removed 8 bases from V and 2 bases from J, with 17 bases in between. CDR1 MNHEY and CDR2 SVGAGI come from the germline V gene. The CDR3 DNA follows: TGTGCCAGCTCTTTCTTACAGGGATTCACAGATACGCAGTATTTT. This translates into CASSFLQGFTDTQYF.

The chain has TRBV11-2 and TRBJ1-3; possibly TRBD1 for D (5 bases). The V and J ends lost 5 bases and 0 bases respectively, with 17 bases between them. The V gene's germline CDR1 is SGHAT and CDR2 FQNNGV. The CDR3 loop spans 17 amino acids. CDR3 loop: CASSQIMAGDSGNTIYF. The CDR3 coding sequence is TGTGCCAGCAGCCAGATTATGGCGGGGGACTCTGGAAACACCATATATTTT. Complete variable domain (other parts from reference TRBV11-2 and TRBJ1-3): EAGVAQSPRYKIIEKRQSVAFWCNPISGHATLYWYQQILGQGPKLLIQFQNNGVVDDSQLPKDRFSAERLKGVDSTLKIQPAKLEDSAVYLCASSQIMAGDSGNTIYFGEGSWLTVV.

The chain couples TRBV10-3 to TRBJ2-7, with 10 bases that match TRBD2. The CDR3 is made up of 14 amino acids. V lost 5 bases, J lost 4 bases, and 5 bases stayed unmatched. Per the germline V gene, CDR1 is ENHRY and CDR2 is SYGVKD. CDR3 sequence (DNA): TGTGCCATCAGTAGCGGGGGGGCTTTGTACGAGCAGTACTTC. Amino acid sequence: CAISSGGALYEQYF.

CDR3 protein: CASSRREENYGYTF. DNA for the CDR3: TGTGCCAGCAGCCGCCGAGAAGAAAACTATGGCTACACCTTC. The V call is TRBV4-2, the J call TRBJ1-2; no definite D call. Trimming removed 4 bases at V and 2 bases at J, with 11 bases between. Germline CDR1 is LGHNA and CDR2 is YNFKEQ. The CDR3 contains 14 residues.

This clone was recorded a few times. The chain links TRBV7-8 to TRBJ1-6; TRBD1 aligns across 7 bases. The CDR3 consists of 14 residues. The ends lost 8 bases at V and 6 bases at J; junction bases unmatched: 7. Germline CDR1 reads SGHVS; CDR2 reads FQNEAQ. In DNA form, the CDR3 reads TGTGCCAGCTCCCTAGGGACAGTTAATTCACCCCTCCACTTT. The encoded protein is CASSLGTVNSPLHF.

The chain carries TRBV6-6 and TRBJ1-5; possibly TRBD1 for D (5 bases). CDR3 length: 12 amino acids. V lost 7 bases and J 9 bases, leaving 13 bases between the germline ends. Germline V CDR1 and CDR2: MNHNY, SVGAGI (reference sequence). CDR3 DNA sequence: TGTGCCAGCACCGTGGACGGGGGGCCCCAGCATTTT. Translating gives CASTVDGGPQHF.

This clone appeared once. This chain joins TRBV15 and TRBJ2-7; no clear D gene. Trimming removed 3 bases from V and 6 bases from J, with 12 bases in between. CDR1 and CDR2 (germline): LNHNV, YYDKDF (reference sequence). The CDR3 totals 13 residues. The CDR3 bases are TGTGCCACCAGCAGCCCCCGTTTTGTCGAGCAGTACTTC. Translation: CATSSPRFVEQYF.

V is TRBV18 and J is TRBJ2-3; D unresolved. Germline values: CDR1 KGHSH, CDR2 LQKENI. CDR3 length: 12 amino acids. V dropped 1 base and J dropped 6 bases, with 5 bases sitting between them. The CDR3 DNA sequence: TGTGCCAGCTCACCACGACGGGATACGCAGTATTTT. This translates into CASSPRRDTQYF.

The chain employs TRBV7-6 and TRBJ2-1, with TRBD2 matching over 7 bases. Trimming at V came to 1 base and at J to 4 bases, leaving 4 bases not matched to a gene. Germline V gives CDR1 SGHVS, CDR2 FNYEAQ. CDR3 size: 15 residues. The CDR3 spells CASSLDVGGYNEQFF. The CDR3, as DNA: TGTGCCAGCAGCTTAGATGTGGGAGGGTACAATGAGCAGTTCTTC.

This rearrangement joins TRBV7-8 to TRBJ2-1; unclear D gene. The CDR3 is 12 residues long. Germline V gene lookup returns CDR1 SGHVS and CDR2 FQNEAQ. Trimming cost V 5 bases and J 9 bases, with 11 bases left between them. The CDR3 spells CASSPLQSEQFF. Here the CDR3 DNA reads TGTGCCAGCAGCCCCTTACAAAGTGAGCAGTTCTTC.

The gene calls are TRBV7-9 and TRBJ1-6; 7 positions match TRBD1. V lost 6 bases to trimming and J lost 6 bases; unmatched junction nucleotides: 8. The CDR3 consists of 15 residues. From germline, CDR1 is SEHNR and CDR2 FQNEAQ (reference sequence). The CDR3, as DNA: TGTGCCAGCAGTTCCAGGGGGTTGGGTAATTCACCCCTCCACTTT. Protein: CASSSRGLGNSPLHF.

This chain joins TRBV5-1 and TRBJ2-3; TRBD2 matches 7 bases. This CDR3 is built from 15 residues. The germline CDR1 and CDR2 sequences are SGHRS and YFSETQ. The junction had 3 bases not matched to a gene; V was cut back by 2 bases and J by 0 bases. The CDR3 loop reads CASSLAGTSTDTQYF. The CDR3 coding sequence is TGCGCCAGCAGCTTAGCGGGAACTAGCACAGATACGCAGTATTTT. Drawing the rest from reference TRBV5-1 and TRBJ2-3, the complete variable domain is KAGVTQTPRYLIKTRGQQVTLSCSPISGHRSVSWYQQTPGQGLQFLFEYFSETQRNKGNFPGRFSGRQFSNSRSEMNVSTLELGDSALYLCASSLAGTSTDTQYFGPGTRLTVL.

The chain is built from TRBV28 and TRBJ1-1, with D hard to call. The CDR3 consists of 12 residues. V was trimmed by 2 bases and J by 6 bases, leaving 7 bases between them. From germline, CDR1 is MDHEN and CDR2 SYDVKM. The CDR3 here is CASSLPPSEAFF. The CDR3 coding sequence is TGTGCCAGCAGTTTACCCCCCTCTGAAGCTTTCTTT.

The chain recombines TRBV27 with TRBJ1-1; D is possibly TRBD1 (6 bases). The CDR3 is made up of 14 amino acids. The ends were cut back, 5 bases at V and 1 base at J, with 11 bases in the middle. Germline assignment: CDR1 MNHEY and CDR2 SMNVEV (reference sequence). This chain's CDR3 is CASSILTGNTEAFF. Here the CDR3 DNA reads TGTGCCAGCAGTATACTGACAGGGAACACTGAAGCTTTCTTT.

This chain links TRBV6-1 with TRBJ2-3; D is perhaps TRBD1 (5 bases). CDR1 is MNHNS and CDR2 is SASEGT in the germline V gene. V shed 3 bases and J shed 1 base, with 14 bases lying between them. The CDR3 has 16 residues. CDR3: CASSDRVGPGTDTQYF. CDR3 in DNA: TGTGCCAGCAGTGATCGCGTGGGGCCCGGCACAGATACGCAGTATTTT.

V and J are TRBV5-1 and TRBJ2-1; 7 nucleotides match TRBD1. The junction had 7 bases not matched to a gene; V was cut back by 2 bases and J by 2 bases. Germline V gene sequence: CDR1 SGHRS, CDR2 YFSETQ. The CDR3 consists of 16 residues. The CDR3 spells CASSFYRDRTYNEQFF. The CDR3 DNA reads TGCGCCAGCAGCTTTTACCGGGACAGAACCTACAATGAGCAGTTCTTC.